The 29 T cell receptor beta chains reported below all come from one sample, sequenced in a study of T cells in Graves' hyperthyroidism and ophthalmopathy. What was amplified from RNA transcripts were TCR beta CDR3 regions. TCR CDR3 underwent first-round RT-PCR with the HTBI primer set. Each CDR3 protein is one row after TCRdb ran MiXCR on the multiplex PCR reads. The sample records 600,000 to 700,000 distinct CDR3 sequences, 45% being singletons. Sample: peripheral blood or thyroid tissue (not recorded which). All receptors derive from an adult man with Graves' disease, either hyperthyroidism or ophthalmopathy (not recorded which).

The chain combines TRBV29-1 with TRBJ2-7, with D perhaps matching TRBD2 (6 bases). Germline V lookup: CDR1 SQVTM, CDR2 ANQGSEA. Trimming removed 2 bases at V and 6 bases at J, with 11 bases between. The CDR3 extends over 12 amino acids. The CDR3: CSVEFVGGEQYF. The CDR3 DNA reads TGCAGCGTTGAATTCGTGGGAGGCGAGCAGTACTTC.

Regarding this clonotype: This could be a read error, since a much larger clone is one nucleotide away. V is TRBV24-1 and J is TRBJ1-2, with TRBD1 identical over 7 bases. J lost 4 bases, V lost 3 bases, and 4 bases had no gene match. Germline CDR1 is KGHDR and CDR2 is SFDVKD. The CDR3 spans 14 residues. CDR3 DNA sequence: TGTGCCACCAGTGATCCAGGACAGGCCTATGGCTACACCTTC. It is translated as CATSDPGQAYGYTF.

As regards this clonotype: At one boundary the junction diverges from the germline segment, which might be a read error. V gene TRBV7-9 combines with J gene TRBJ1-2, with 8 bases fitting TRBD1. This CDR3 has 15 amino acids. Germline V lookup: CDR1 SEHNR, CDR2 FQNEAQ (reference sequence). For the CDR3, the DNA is TGCGCCAGCAGCCAAGTTGGGCAGGGGGCTTATGGCTACACCTTC. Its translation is CASSQVGQGAYGYTF.

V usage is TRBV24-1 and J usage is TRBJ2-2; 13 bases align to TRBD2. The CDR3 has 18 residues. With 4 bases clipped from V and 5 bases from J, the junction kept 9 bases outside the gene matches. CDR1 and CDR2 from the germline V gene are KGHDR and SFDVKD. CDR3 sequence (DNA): TGTGCCACCAGTGACCCTGGACTAGCGGGGGCGGGGACCGGGGAGCTGTTTTTT. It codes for CATSDPGLAGAGTGELFF.

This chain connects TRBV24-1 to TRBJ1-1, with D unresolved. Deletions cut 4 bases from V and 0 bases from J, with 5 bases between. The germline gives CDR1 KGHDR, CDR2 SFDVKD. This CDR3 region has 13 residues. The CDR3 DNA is TGTGCCACCAGTGACCAAATGAACACTGAAGCTTTCTTT. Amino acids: CATSDQMNTEAFF.

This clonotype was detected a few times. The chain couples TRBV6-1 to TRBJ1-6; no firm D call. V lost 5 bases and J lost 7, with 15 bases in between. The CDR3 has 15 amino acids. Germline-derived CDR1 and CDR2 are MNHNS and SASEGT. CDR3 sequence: CASSPGPASNSPLHF. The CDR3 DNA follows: TGTGCCAGCAGTCCTGGACCGGCCTCGAATTCACCCCTCCACTTT.

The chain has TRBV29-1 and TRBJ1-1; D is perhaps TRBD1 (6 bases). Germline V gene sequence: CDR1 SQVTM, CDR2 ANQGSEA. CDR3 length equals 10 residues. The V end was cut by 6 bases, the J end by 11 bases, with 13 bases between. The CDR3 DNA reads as TGCAGCGTCGATCAGGGGTTTGCTTTCTTT. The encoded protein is CSVDQGFAFF.

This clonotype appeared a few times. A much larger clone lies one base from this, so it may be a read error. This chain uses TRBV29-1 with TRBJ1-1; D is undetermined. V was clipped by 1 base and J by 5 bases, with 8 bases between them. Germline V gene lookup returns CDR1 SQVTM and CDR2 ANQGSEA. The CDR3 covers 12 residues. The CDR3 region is CSVEGQETEAFF. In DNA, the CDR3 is TGCAGCGTTGAAGGGCAGGAGACTGAAGCTTTCTTT.

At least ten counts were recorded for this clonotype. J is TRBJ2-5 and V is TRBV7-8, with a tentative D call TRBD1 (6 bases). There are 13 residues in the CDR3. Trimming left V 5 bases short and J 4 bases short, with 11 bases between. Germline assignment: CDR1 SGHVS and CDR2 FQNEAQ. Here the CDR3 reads CASSGQGLETQYF. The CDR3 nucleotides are TGTGCCAGCAGCGGGCAGGGGTTAGAGACCCAGTACTTC.

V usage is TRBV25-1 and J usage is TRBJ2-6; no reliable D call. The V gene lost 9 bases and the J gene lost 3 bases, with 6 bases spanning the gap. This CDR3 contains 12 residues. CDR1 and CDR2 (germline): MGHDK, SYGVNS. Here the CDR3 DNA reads TGTGCCAGGGCTAGTGGGGCCAACGTCCTGACTTTC. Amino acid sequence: CARASGANVLTF.

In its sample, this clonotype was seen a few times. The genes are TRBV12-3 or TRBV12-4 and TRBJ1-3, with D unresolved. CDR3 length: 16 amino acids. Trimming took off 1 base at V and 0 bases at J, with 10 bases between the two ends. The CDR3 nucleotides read TGTGCCAGCAGTTTAGACAGACCCAGCTCTGGAAACACCATATATTTT. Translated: CASSLDRPSSGNTIYF.

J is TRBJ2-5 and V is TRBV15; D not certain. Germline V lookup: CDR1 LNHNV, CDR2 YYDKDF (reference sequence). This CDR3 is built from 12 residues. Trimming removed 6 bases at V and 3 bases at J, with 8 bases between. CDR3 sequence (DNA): TGTGCCACCAGTCCCCGGGAAGAGACCCAGTACTTC. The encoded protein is CATSPREETQYF.

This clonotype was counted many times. The CDR3 DNA reads TGCAGCGTTGAAGATTGGCGGGGGGGAGGAAACACCATATATTTT. This translates into CSVEDWRGGGNTIYF. The chain uses TRBV29-1 and TRBJ1-3; D is perhaps TRBD1 (5 bases). Germline values: CDR1 SQVTM, CDR2 ANQGSEA. CDR3 size: 15 residues. V shed 0 bases and J shed 4 bases, with 13 bases lying between them.

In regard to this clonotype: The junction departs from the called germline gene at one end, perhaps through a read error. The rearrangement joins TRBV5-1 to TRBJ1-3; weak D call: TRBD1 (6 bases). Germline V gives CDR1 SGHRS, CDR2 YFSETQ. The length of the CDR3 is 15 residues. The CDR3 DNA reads TGCGCCAACAGCCGGGACATCAGCTCTGGAAACACCATATATTTT. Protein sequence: CANSRDISSGNTIYF.

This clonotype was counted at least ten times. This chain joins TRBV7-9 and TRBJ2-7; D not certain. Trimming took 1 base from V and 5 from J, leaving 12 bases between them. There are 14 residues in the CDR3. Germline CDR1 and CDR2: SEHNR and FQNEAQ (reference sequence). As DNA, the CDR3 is TGTGCCAGCAGCTTAGAACAGAGCATCGACGAGCAGTACTTC. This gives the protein CASSLEQSIDEQYF.

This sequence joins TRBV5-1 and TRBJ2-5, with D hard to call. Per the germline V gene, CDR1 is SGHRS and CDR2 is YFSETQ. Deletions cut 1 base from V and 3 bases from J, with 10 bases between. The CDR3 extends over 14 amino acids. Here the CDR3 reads CASSLRVSEETQYF. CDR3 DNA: TGCGCCAGCAGCTTGCGGGTCAGCGAAGAGACCCAGTACTTC.

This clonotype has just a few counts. CDR3 DNA: TGTGCCAGCAGTGAACGGACAGGGGCGGGTCAGCCCCAGCATTTT. This gives the protein CASSERTGAGQPQHF. This chain joins TRBV6-1 and TRBJ1-5; 9 nucleotides match TRBD1. The germline V gene encodes CDR1 MNHNS and CDR2 SASEGT. J was trimmed by 6 bases and V by 2 bases; bases with no gene match: 5. This CDR3 region has 15 residues.

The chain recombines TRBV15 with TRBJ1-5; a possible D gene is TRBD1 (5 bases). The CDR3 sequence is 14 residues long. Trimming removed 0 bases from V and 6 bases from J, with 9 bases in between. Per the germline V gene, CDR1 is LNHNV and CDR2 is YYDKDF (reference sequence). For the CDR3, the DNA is TGTGCCACCAGCAGAGAGGGGGAAAGTCAGCCCCAGCATTTT. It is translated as CATSREGESQPQHF.

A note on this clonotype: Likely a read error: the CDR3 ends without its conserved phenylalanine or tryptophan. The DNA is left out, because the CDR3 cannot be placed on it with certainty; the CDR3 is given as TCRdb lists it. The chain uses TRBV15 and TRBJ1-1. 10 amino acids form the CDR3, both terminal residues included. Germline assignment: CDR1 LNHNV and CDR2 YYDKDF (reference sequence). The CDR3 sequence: CATSRDRGGL.

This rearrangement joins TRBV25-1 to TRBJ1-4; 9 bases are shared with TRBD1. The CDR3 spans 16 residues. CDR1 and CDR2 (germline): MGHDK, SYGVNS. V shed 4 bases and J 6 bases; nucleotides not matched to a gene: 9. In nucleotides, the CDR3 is TGTGCCAGCAGTGCGCCTCGACAGGGGGTCGATGAAAAACTGTTTTTT. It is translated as CASSAPRQGVDEKLFF.

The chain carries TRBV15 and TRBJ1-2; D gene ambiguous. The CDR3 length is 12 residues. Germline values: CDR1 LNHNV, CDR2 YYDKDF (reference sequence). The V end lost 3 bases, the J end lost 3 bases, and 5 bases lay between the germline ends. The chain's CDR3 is CATSRSDYGYTF. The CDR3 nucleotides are TGTGCCACCAGCAGGAGTGACTATGGCTACACCTTC.

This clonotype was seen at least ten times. In DNA form, the CDR3 reads TGTGCCATCAGTGAGGGGCAGGGAATGAACACTGAAGCTTTCTTT. Translating it yields CAISEGQGMNTEAFF. V is TRBV10-3 and J is TRBJ1-1, with TRBD1 as a possible D gene (5 bases). The CDR3 totals 15 residues. V was shortened by 2 bases and J by 0 bases, with 10 bases between the two germline ends. CDR1 ENHRY and CDR2 SYGVKD come from the germline V gene.

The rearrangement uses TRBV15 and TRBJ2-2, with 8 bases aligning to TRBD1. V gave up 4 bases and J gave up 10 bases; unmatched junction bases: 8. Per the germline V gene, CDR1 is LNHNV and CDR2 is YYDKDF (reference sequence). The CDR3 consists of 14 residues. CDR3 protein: CATSKDRDLAELFF. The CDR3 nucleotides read TGTGCCACCAGCAAGGACAGGGATCTGGCGGAGCTGTTTTTT.

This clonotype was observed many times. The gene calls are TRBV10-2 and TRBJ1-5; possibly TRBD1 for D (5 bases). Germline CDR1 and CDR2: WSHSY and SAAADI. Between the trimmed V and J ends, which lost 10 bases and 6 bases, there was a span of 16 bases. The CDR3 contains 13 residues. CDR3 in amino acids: CATTNRRSQPQHF. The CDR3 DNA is TGCGCCACTACAAACAGGAGAAGTCAGCCCCAGCATTTT.

In nucleotides, the CDR3 is TGCAGTGCGGAAGGACAGGGCTACGAGCAGTACTTC. This translates into CSAEGQGYEQYF. The chain joins TRBV20-1 to TRBJ2-7; 8 nucleotides match TRBD1. Trimming took 6 bases from V and 3 from J; bases not matched to a gene: 4. CDR1 and CDR2 (germline): DFQATT, SNEGSKA (reference sequence). The CDR3 spans 12 residues.

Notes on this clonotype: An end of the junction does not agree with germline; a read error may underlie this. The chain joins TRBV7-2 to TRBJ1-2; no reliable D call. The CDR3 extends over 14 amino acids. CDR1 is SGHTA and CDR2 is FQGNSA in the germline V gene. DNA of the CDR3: TGCACCAGCAGCCAAAAGCTAGCTAACTATGGCTACACCTTC. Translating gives CTSSQKLANYGYTF.

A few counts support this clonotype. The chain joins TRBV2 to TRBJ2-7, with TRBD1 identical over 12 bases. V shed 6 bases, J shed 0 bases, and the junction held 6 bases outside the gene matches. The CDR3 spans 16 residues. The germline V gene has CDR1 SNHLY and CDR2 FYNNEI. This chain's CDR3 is CASSGTGGPLSYEQYF. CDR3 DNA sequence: TGTGCCAGCAGCGGGACAGGGGGCCCCCTCTCCTACGAGCAGTACTTC.

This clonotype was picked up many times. The CDR3, as DNA: TGTGCCAGCCTTCGACAGGGACGGCAAGAGACCCAGTACTTC. This encodes CASLRQGRQETQYF. The chain links TRBV6-6 to TRBJ2-5; 7 nucleotides align to TRBD1. Germline lookup yields CDR1 MNHNY and CDR2 SVGAGI (reference sequence). J gave up 2 bases and V 8 bases, and 8 bases lay outside the gene matches. This CDR3 has 14 residues.

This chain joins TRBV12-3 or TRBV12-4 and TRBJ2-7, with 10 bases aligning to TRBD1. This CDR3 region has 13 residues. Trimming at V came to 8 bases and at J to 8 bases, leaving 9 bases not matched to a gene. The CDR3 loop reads CASGRTGGLKQYF. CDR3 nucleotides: TGTGCCAGCGGAAGGACAGGGGGGTTGAAGCAGTACTTC.